Each of the 10 T cell receptor beta chains below was sequenced from the same sample in a study of T-cell memory formation after mild COVID-19. A single record per CDR3 protein comes from TCRdb applying MiXCR to the 5' RACE reads. The table has 190,000 or so distinct CDR3 sequences, over 20% seen once. The sample taken for sequencing was PBMCs or a T cell subset sorted from them (not recorded which). These receptors were obtained from an adult woman who had mild COVID-19 (a few samples of this study predate the infection). Cell type and time point are not known.

This clonotype was detected only a few times. The chain recombines TRBV5-6 with TRBJ2-7; 11 nucleotides match TRBD2. Germline loops: CDR1 SGHDT, CDR2 YYEEEE. Trimming cost V 4 bases and J 1 base; bases outside gene matches: 7. The CDR3 spans 16 residues. CDR3 in DNA: TGTGCCAGCAGCCTCATGGGACTAGCGGAATCCTACGAGCAGTACTTC. It codes for CASSLMGLAESYEQYF.

This chain uses TRBV9 with TRBJ2-2, with D possibly being TRBD1 (6 bases). Germline V gene data show CDR1 as SGDLS and CDR2 as YYNGEE. V was pared by 2 bases and J by 0 bases, with 14 bases between. The CDR3 is 17 amino acids. DNA for the CDR3: TGTGCCAGCAGCGTCCTCGGACAGCCGGCGAACACCGGGGAGCTGTTTTTT. It yields the protein CASSVLGQPANTGELFF.

This clonotype occurred a few times. The rearrangement links TRBV27 to TRBJ2-7; possibly TRBD1 for D (5 bases). Germline lookup yields CDR1 MNHEY and CDR2 SMNVEV (reference sequence). The CDR3 spans 13 residues. V dropped 4 bases and J dropped 0 bases, with 7 bases sitting between them. This CDR3 is CASSYRSSYEQYF. DNA for the CDR3: TGTGCCAGCAGTTACAGGAGCTCCTACGAGCAGTACTTC.

The CDR3 protein is CASSSPQNQPQHF. CDR3 coding DNA: TGTGCCAGCAGCTCCCCTCAGAATCAGCCCCAGCATTTT. The chain combines TRBV5-8 with TRBJ1-5; no firm D call. The CDR3 totals 13 residues. The germline CDR1 and CDR2 sequences are SGHTS and YDEGEE. V lost 3 bases, J lost 4 bases, and 8 bases lay in between.

This clonotype was counted a few times. This chain joins TRBV2 and TRBJ2-7; the D is unclear. This CDR3 contains 15 residues. The germline V gene encodes CDR1 SNHLY and CDR2 FYNNEI. Trimming removed 2 bases at V and 3 bases at J, with 14 bases between. CDR3 nucleotide sequence: TGTGCCAGCAGTGAATTTGACAACGGTGGCTACGAGCAGTACTTC. The encoded protein is CASSEFDNGGYEQYF.

V and J are TRBV3-1 and TRBJ1-1; D remains ambiguous. In germline, CDR1 is LGHDT, CDR2 YNNKEL (reference sequence). The length of the CDR3 is 15 residues. V lost 0 bases, J lost 1 base, and 9 bases lay in between. The DNA of the CDR3 is TGTGCCAGCAGCCAAGAACTGGGATCGAACACTGAAGCTTTCTTT. It specifies CASSQELGSNTEAFF.

This chain joins TRBV6-5 and TRBJ2-5; 16 nucleotides line up with TRBD2. The germline V gene encodes CDR1 MNHEY and CDR2 SVGAGI. Trimming cost V 2 bases and J 5 bases; bases outside gene matches: 17. The CDR3 contains 21 residues. CDR3 loop: CASSYPTRGTSGGATGETQYF. The CDR3 region has the DNA TGTGCCAGCAGTTACCCGACTCGGGGGACTAGCGGGGGGGCCACGGGGGAGACCCAGTACTTC.

The V gene is TRBV12-3 or TRBV12-4, the J gene TRBJ2-3; 7 bases fit TRBD2. This CDR3 contains 15 residues. J lost 1 base, V lost 3 bases, and 4 bases had no gene match. CDR3 DNA sequence: TGTGCCAGCAGTTTTGGCGCGGGGGGCACAGATACGCAGTATTTT. Its protein product is CASSFGAGGTDTQYF.

The CDR3 loop reads CASSLGTGGKDTEAFF. CDR3 DNA sequence: TGCGCCAGCAGCTTGGGGACAGGGGGCAAGGACACTGAAGCTTTCTTT. This chain links TRBV5-1 with TRBJ1-1; TRBD1 agrees at 11 bases. Germline lookup yields CDR1 SGHRS and CDR2 YFSETQ. This CDR3 is 16 amino acids long. V lost 0 bases and J lost 3; bases outside the gene matches: 4.

The sample holds a few counts of this clonotype. The genes are TRBV12-3 or TRBV12-4 and TRBJ2-7, with D maybe TRBD2 (6 bases). V gave up 4 bases and J gave up 0 bases, with 13 bases separating them. This CDR3 region has 15 residues. CDR3 region: CASSWGLDSSYEQYF. The CDR3 coding sequence is TGTGCCAGCAGTTGGGGACTCGATAGCTCCTACGAGCAGTACTTC.